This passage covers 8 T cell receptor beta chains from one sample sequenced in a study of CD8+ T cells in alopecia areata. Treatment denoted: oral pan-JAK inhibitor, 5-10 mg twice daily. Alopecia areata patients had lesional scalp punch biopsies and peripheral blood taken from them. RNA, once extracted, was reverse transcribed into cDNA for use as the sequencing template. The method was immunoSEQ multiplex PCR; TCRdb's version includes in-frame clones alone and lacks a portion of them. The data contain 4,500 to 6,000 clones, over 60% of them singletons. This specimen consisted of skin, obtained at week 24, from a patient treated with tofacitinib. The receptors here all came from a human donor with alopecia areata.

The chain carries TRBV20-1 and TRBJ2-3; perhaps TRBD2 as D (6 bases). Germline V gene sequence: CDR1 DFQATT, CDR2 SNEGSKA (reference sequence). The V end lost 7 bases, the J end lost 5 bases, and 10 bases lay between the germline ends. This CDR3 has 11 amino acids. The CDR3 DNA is TGCAGTGGCGGGGCTGGAGATACGCAGTATTTT. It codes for CSGGAGDTQYF.

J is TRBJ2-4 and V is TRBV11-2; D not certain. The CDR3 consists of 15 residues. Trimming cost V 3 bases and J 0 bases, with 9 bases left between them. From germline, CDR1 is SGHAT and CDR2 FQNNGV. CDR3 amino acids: CASSFAVTAKNIQYF. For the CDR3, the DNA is TGTGCCAGCAGCTTCGCAGTTACAGCCAAAAACATTCAGTACTTC.

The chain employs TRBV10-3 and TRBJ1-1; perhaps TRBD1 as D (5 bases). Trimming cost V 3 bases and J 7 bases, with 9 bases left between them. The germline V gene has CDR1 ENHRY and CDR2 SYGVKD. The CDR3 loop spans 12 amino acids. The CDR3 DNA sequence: TGTGCCATCAGTGATACGACAGTTGAAGCTTTCTTT. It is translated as CAISDTTVEAFF.

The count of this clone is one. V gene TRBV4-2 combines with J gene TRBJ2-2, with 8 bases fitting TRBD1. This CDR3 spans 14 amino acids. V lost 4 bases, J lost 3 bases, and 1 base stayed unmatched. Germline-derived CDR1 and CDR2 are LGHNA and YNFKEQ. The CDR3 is CASSPGQDTGELFF. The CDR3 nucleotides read TGTGCCAGCAGCCCGGGACAGGACACCGGGGAGCTGTTTTTT.

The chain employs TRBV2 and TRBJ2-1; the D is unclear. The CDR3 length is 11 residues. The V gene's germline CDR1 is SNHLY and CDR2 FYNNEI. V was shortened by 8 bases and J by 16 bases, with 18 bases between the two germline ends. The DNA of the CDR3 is TGTGCCAGCGGATTTGGCCTCCGTTGCTTCTTC. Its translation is CASGFGLRCFF.

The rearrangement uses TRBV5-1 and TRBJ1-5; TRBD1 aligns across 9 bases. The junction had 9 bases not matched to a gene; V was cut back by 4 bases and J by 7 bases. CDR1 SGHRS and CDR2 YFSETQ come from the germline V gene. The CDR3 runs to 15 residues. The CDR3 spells CASSVTGGLRQPQHF. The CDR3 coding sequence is TGCGCCAGCAGCGTTACAGGGGGCCTTCGACAGCCCCAGCATTTT.

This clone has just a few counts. CDR3 sequence (DNA): TGTGCCAGCAGCGTTGAAGCGGGGGGCTACGAGCAGTACTTC. It codes for CASSVEAGGYEQYF. This chain connects TRBV9 to TRBJ2-7; 9 bases agree with TRBD2. J lost 3 bases, V lost 2 bases, and 3 bases had no gene match. The V gene's germline CDR1 is SGDLS and CDR2 YYNGEE. This CDR3 contains 14 residues.

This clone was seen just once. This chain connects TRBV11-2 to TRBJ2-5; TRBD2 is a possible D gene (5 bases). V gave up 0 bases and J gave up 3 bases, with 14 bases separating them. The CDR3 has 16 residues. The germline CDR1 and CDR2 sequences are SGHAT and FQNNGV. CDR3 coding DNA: TGTGCCAGCAGCTTAGATTGGCTAGAGAGGGAAGAGACCCAGTACTTC. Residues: CASSLDWLEREETQYF.